Sequencing of this T cell receptor (beta chain) was carried out in a study of cytomegalovirus exposure and HLA in healthy donors. Study-level findings and limits: Among CMV-associated TCR beta chains, most appeared HLA-restricted in a later analysis. Sequencing artifact likely explains a cluster of highly shared sequence variants.

It was with 60 Vbeta and 13 Jbeta primers that the PCR ran. TCRdb's table, derived via immunoSEQ multiplex PCR, lists solely in-frame clones and lacks some. Found here are 110,000 to 150,000 clones, over 60% of them singletons; the top ten hold approximately 2.1%. About this clone: Its antigen is unidentified. Its ends do not fully match the called genes, so a read error is possible.

Input material: PBMCs. This sequence originates from a man aged 35 to 55 in good health and CMV-seronegative.

This CDR3 reads CASSLVAKENYGYPF. The CDR3 nucleotides are TGCGCCAGCAGCTTGGTTGCCAAGGAGAACTATGGCTACCCCTTC. The V and J genes are TRBV5-1 and TRBJ1-2, with no clear D. There are 15 residues in the CDR3. Germline-derived CDR1 and CDR2 are SGHRS and YFSETQ.